This T cell receptor (beta chain) was identified in a study of ipilimumab plus nivolumab after autologous stem cell transplantation. Whole-study context: A median of roughly eight nivolumab and 5 ipilimumab doses were given. The DLBCL cohort had primary refractory and relapsed disease, with 18-month progression-free survival of around 86% and 29%.

This CDR3 spans 12 amino acids. The germline V and J ends were trimmed by 5 bases and 3 bases, with 8 bases remaining between them. Germline-derived CDR1 and CDR2 are SQVTM and ANQGSEA. Data came from immunoSEQ multiplex PCR; TCRdb stores just in-frame clones and leaves some out. The data hold some 24,000 clones, with more than 70% observed a single time. Patients got ipilimumab 1 mg/kg beginning 14 to 28 days post-transplant. The receptor was derived from a male donor with diffuse large B-cell lymphoma. The sequencing used PBMCs, collected in a trial of ipilimumab plus nivolumab as post-transplant consolidation. The J gene is TRBJ1-3, the V gene TRBV29-1; D remains unclear. The CDR3: CSVHLDGNTIYF. The DNA of the CDR3 is TGCAGCGTTCACTTAGATGGAAACACCATATATTTT.